This passage covers 15 T cell receptor beta chains from one sample sequenced in a study of PD-L1 blockade in urothelial cancer. The data were produced by immunoSEQ multiplex PCR, yet TCRdb's version contains in-frame clones alone and is incomplete. In the table there are around 56,000 clones, just over 85% of which are singletons. The specimen comprised PBMCs, sampled around atezolizumab (anti-PD-L1) treatment. These receptor sequences come from a man aged 50 or older with urothelial cancer.

By sample share, this clone is large (0.1 to 1%). The chain employs TRBV7-8 and TRBJ2-3; TRBD2 matches 7 bases. This CDR3 contains 16 residues. Germline V CDR1 and CDR2: SGHVS, FQNEAQ. Trimming cost V 5 bases and J 1 base; bases outside gene matches: 9. The CDR3 is CASSPYSSGGTDTQYF. CDR3 coding DNA: TGTGCCAGCAGCCCTTACTCTAGCGGCGGCACAGATACGCAGTATTTT.

The chain uses TRBV5-8 and TRBJ1-1; possible D gene TRBD1, 5 bases. Germline V gene lookup returns CDR1 SGHTS and CDR2 YDEGEE. Trimming pared 0 bases from V and 0 bases from J, leaving 9 bases between. The CDR3 consists of 15 residues. The CDR3 DNA follows: TGTGCCAGCAGCTTGGTGGCAGGGATGAACACTGAAGCTTTCTTT. Translation: CASSLVAGMNTEAFF.

This chain links TRBV6-5 with TRBJ2-2; a possible D gene is TRBD2 (5 bases). Trimming shortened V by 2 bases and J by 5 bases, and 6 bases separated the two germline ends. The CDR3 totals 13 residues. Germline CDR1 and CDR2: MNHEY and SVGAGI. The CDR3, as DNA: TGTGCCAGCAGTTACCCGGGAACCGGGGAGCTGTTTTTT. Its protein is CASSYPGTGELFF.

This chain connects TRBV9 to TRBJ2-3; D unresolved. Germline V gives CDR1 SGDLS, CDR2 YYNGEE. CDR3 length: 14 amino acids. V was trimmed by 0 bases and J by 6 bases, leaving 11 bases between them. CDR3 sequence: CASSVDPSGDTQYF. The CDR3 DNA follows: TGTGCCAGCAGCGTAGATCCTAGTGGCGATACGCAGTATTTT.

The J gene is TRBJ2-3, the V gene TRBV11-2; D is uncertain. The germline gives CDR1 SGHAT, CDR2 FQNNGV. This CDR3 spans 12 amino acids. V lost 3 bases to trimming and J lost 4 bases, with 5 bases between them. CDR3 loop: CASSFQADTQYF. The CDR3 nucleotides read TGTGCCAGCAGCTTTCAGGCAGATACGCAGTATTTT.

The chain employs TRBV28 and TRBJ2-1, with 8 bases aligning to TRBD2. Losses at the gene ends were 1 base for V and 6 bases for J; bases not matched to a gene: 2. Germline assignment: CDR1 MDHEN and CDR2 SYDVKM. The length of the CDR3 is 14 residues. The CDR3 coding sequence is TGTGCCAGCAGTTTATTGGGACTAGGCAATGAGCAGTTCTTC. This gives the protein CASSLLGLGNEQFF.

J is TRBJ2-5 and V is TRBV7-2, with TRBD2 identical over 16 bases. Germline V lookup: CDR1 SGHTA, CDR2 FQGNSA. This CDR3 contains 17 residues. J gave up 5 bases and V 7 bases, and 10 bases lay outside the gene matches. CDR3 residues: CASTAGLGLAGGETQYF. CDR3 nucleotides: TGTGCCAGCACCGCAGGCCTGGGACTAGCGGGAGGGGAGACCCAGTACTTC.

V gene TRBV28 combines with J gene TRBJ1-2; a possible D gene is TRBD1 (6 bases). This CDR3 is 17 amino acids long. CDR1 is MDHEN, CDR2 SYDVKM, per germline. Trimming left V 5 bases short and J 1 base short, with 20 bases between. Here the CDR3 reads CASSTISRVGGNYGYTF. The CDR3 DNA reads TGTGCCAGCAGTACTATTTCCAGGGTAGGGGGTAACTATGGCTACACCTTC.

The V gene is TRBV6-5, the J gene TRBJ2-7, with 9 bases identical to TRBD2. The CDR3 is made up of 13 amino acids. V trimming: 7 bases; J trimming: 4 bases; junction bases outside the gene matches: 5. In germline, CDR1 is MNHEY, CDR2 SVGAGI. CDR3 in amino acids: CASMREGRYEQYF. CDR3 DNA: TGTGCCAGCATGCGGGAGGGCCGGTACGAGCAGTACTTC.

This sequence joins TRBV19 and TRBJ2-1; 10 nucleotides align to TRBD2. The germline CDR1 and CDR2 sequences are LNHDA and SQIVND (reference sequence). The CDR3 sequence is 15 residues long. The V gene end was trimmed by 10 bases and the J gene end by 8 bases; junction bases not matched to a gene: 14. The CDR3 bases are TGTGCCACTCATAAGCGGGAGGGACTGGGATATGAGCAGTTCTTC. Amino acid sequence: CATHKREGLGYEQFF. The full variable domain, rest sourced from reference TRBV19 and TRBJ2-1, is DGGITQSPKYLFRKEGQNVTLSCEQNLNHDAMYWYRQDPGQGLRLIYYSQIVNDFQKGDIAEGYSVSREKKESFPLTVTSAQKNPTAFYLCATHKREGLGYEQFFGPGTRLTVL.

V gene TRBV27 combines with J gene TRBJ2-5, with TRBD2 matching over 13 bases. Germline V gene lookup returns CDR1 MNHEY and CDR2 SMNVEV (reference sequence). The length of the CDR3 is 17 residues. Germline trimming cut 4 bases from V and 8 bases from J; bases unmatched to any gene: 13. The CDR3: CASSSSFPGLAGLTQYF. CDR3 coding DNA: TGTGCCAGCAGTTCGAGCTTCCCGGGACTAGCGGGATTAACCCAGTACTTC.

The V call is TRBV6-6, the J call TRBJ2-7, with TRBD2 as a possible D gene (5 bases). The CDR3 contains 14 residues. V lost 10 bases, J lost 2 bases, and 18 bases lay in between. From germline, CDR1 is MNHNY and CDR2 SVGAGI (reference sequence). CDR3 coding DNA: TGTGCCACCCTCAAAGCTAGCCCTCCCTACGAGCAGTACTTC. This sequence encodes CATLKASPPYEQYF.

The V and J genes are TRBV7-9 and TRBJ2-7; D gene unclear. Trimming took off 2 bases at V and 3 bases at J, with 14 bases between the two ends. The germline gives CDR1 SEHNR, CDR2 FQNEAQ (reference sequence). The CDR3 spans 15 residues. Here the CDR3 DNA reads TGTGCCAGCAGCTTAAAGATTGGGCAGCACTACGAGCAGTACTTC. Its translation: CASSLKIGQHYEQYF.

The chain employs TRBV7-3 and TRBJ2-1, with 16 bases aligning to TRBD2. The germline gives CDR1 SGHTA, CDR2 FQGTGA. The CDR3 has 21 residues. Losses at the gene ends were 5 bases for V and 1 base for J; bases not matched to a gene: 14. The chain's CDR3 is CASSLHGGLAGGPRSYNEQFF. The CDR3 region has the DNA TGTGCCAGCAGCCTTCACGGGGGACTAGCGGGAGGGCCTAGGTCCTACAATGAGCAGTTCTTC.

The rearrangement links TRBV5-1 to TRBJ2-7; 11 bases map to TRBD2. The CDR3 sequence is 14 residues long. Germline trimming cut 7 bases from V and 3 bases from J; bases unmatched to any gene: 6. Germline V gene sequence: CDR1 SGHRS, CDR2 YFSETQ. CDR3 in amino acids: CASSGTSGNYEQYF. CDR3 in DNA: TGCGCCAGCTCCGGGACTAGCGGTAACTACGAGCAGTACTTC.